The 8 T cell receptor beta chains presented below share a single source sample, sequenced in a study of breast tumors, draining lymph nodes, adjacent tissues. The lymph nodes were axillary draining lymph nodes from breast cancer patients. One entry per CDR3 protein, called by TCRdb with MiXCR from the multiplex PCR reads. The sample includes over 250,000 distinct CDR3 sequences, around 30% of them seen just once. Sequencing input: axillary lymph node tissue. Every receptor here comes from a female donor with breast cancer. Some clones in this sample may be carry-over from other donors' samples.

V and J are TRBV20-1 and TRBJ2-5; 13 bases align to TRBD2. J gave up 1 base and V 3 bases, and 5 bases lay outside the gene matches. The CDR3 spans 16 residues. The germline V gene encodes CDR1 DFQATT and CDR2 SNEGSKA (reference sequence). The CDR3 nucleotides read TGCAGTGCTAGGGGACTAGCGGGACGTTTCCAAGAGACCCAGTACTTC. Translating it yields CSARGLAGRFQETQYF.

This clonotype was seen at least ten times. The chain couples TRBV2 to TRBJ2-3; 7 bases are shared with TRBD2. Trimming cost V 6 bases and J 11 bases; bases outside gene matches: 17. Germline V gives CDR1 SNHLY, CDR2 FYNNEI. The CDR3 loop spans 15 amino acids. CDR3 region: CASSAPSLRLAGQYF. The CDR3 DNA reads TGTGCCAGCAGCGCACCTTCACTTCGACTAGCTGGGCAGTATTTT.

In regard to this clonotype: A much larger clone is a single base away; this may be a read error. Since the CDR3 does not end with the conserved phenylalanine or tryptophan, this likely comes from a read error. The V gene is TRBV9, the J gene TRBJ2-7, with D tentatively TRBD1 (6 bases). Trimming stripped 6 bases from V and 0 bases from J, with 10 bases between. CDR1 SGDLS and CDR2 YYNGEE come from the germline V gene. CDR3 length: 13 residues. The CDR3 DNA sequence: TGTGCCAGCACCCCGACAGGCTCCTACGAGCAGTACTCC. Translating it yields CASTPTGSYEQYS.

This clonotype was found many times. The V call is TRBV11-3, the J call TRBJ2-3, with 8 bases identical to TRBD2. This CDR3 comprises 15 residues. From germline, CDR1 is SGHNT and CDR2 YENEEA. Trimming at V came to 5 bases and at J to 4 bases, leaving 8 bases not matched to a gene. CDR3 nucleotide sequence: TGTGCCAGCAGCCTCCGAGCGGGAGTTCCAGATACGCAGTATTTT. This translates into CASSLRAGVPDTQYF.

The chain has TRBV27 and TRBJ2-7; no clear D. V was clipped by 3 bases and J by 0 bases, with 9 bases between them. Germline assignment: CDR1 MNHEY and CDR2 SMNVEV (reference sequence). The CDR3 runs 14 residues. CDR3 loop: CASSLAAHSYEQYF. The CDR3 nucleotides are TGTGCCAGCAGTTTGGCGGCTCACTCCTACGAGCAGTACTTC.

This clonotype was observed many times. This chain links TRBV20-1 with TRBJ2-1, with 11 bases lining up with TRBD2. Germline V gene data show CDR1 as DFQATT and CDR2 as SNEGSKA (reference sequence). V shed 7 bases, J shed 10 bases, and the junction held 12 bases outside the gene matches. CDR3 length: 14 residues. CDR3 DNA: TGCAGTGGTATAGCGGGAGGGCCTGGGGAAGAGCAGTTCTTC. It codes for CSGIAGGPGEEQFF.

This clonotype was detected many times. The J gene is TRBJ2-7, the V gene TRBV5-1; D perhaps matches TRBD2 (6 bases). Trimming took 0 bases from V and 6 from J, leaving 13 bases between them. Per germline, CDR1 SGHRS and CDR2 YFSETQ. CDR3 length equals 14 residues. CDR3 sequence (DNA): TGCGCCAGCAGCTTGGAACTGGAGGGCTCCGAGCAGTACTTC. Its protein product is CASSLELEGSEQYF.

This clonotype was counted many times. The rearrangement uses TRBV7-2 and TRBJ2-5, with 8 bases that match TRBD2. V dropped 5 bases and J dropped 5; count of bases not matched to a gene: 13. Germline V gene data show CDR1 as SGHTA and CDR2 as FQGNSA. The CDR3 covers 16 residues. In DNA, the CDR3 is TGTGCCAGCAGCAGGCCGGGAAGCGGGAGCGGGGAGACCCAGTACTTC. Protein product: CASSRPGSGSGETQYF.